A selection of T cell receptor beta chains follows, all from one sample in a study of lymphopenia after photon versus proton radiotherapy. Sequencing was performed with immunoSEQ multiplex PCR; in TCRdb, only in-frame clones are kept and a portion is missing. The sample lists around 150,000 clones; roughly nine tenths were seen once. The source material was peripheral blood, sampled from a patient treated with photon-based radiotherapy. These receptors were obtained from a man aged 45-60 years with gastric cancer. Each CDR3 is given with its conserved first and last residue. D genes are given only for firm matches. Part of the rows lack a size; the others show once, few, many or a class for expanded clones.

j_call v_call clone_size d_call cdr3_length cdr3_aa cdr3_nt
TRBJ2-5 TRBV15 - - 15 CATSRDAGVQETQYF TGTGCCACCAGCAGAGATGCCGGGGTACAAGAGACCCAGTACTTC
TRBJ2-5 TRBV6-6 - - 14 CASWGRASEETQYF TGTGCCAGCTGGGGCAGGGCCTCGGAAGAGACCCAGTACTTC
TRBJ2-5 TRBV7-2 once - 13 CASRPQGRETQYF TGTGCCAGCAGACCACAGGGCCGGGAGACCCAGTACTTC
TRBJ2-1 TRBV28 - - 15 CASMIQFDSYNEQFF TGTGCCAGCATGATCCAGTTTGACTCCTACAATGAGCAGTTCTTC
TRBJ2-1 TRBV25-1 - TRBD2 16 CASSEGLAGRGDEQFF TGTGCCAGCAGTGAAGGACTAGCGGGAAGGGGCGATGAGCAGTTCTTC
TRBJ2-3 TRBV4-3 - - 14 CASSQDTATDTQYF TGCGCCAGCAGCCAAGATACAGCGACAGATACGCAGTATTTT
TRBJ2-7 TRBV27 - TRBD2 20 CASSLTPGAASGRAGYEQYF TGTGCCAGCAGTTTAACCCCCGGGGCGGCTAGCGGGAGGGCCGGGTACGAGCAGTACTTC
TRBJ1-1 TRBV10-3 - - 12 CAANTGRGEAFF TGTGCCGCCAACACAGGGAGGGGTGAAGCTTTCTTT
TRBJ2-5 TRBV7-6 - TRBD2 16 CASSPQLAGSGGAQYF TGTGCCAGCAGCCCGCAACTAGCGGGATCTGGGGGGGCCCAGTACTTC
TRBJ1-3 TRBV11-2 - - 18 CASSPGVRPVVSGNTIYF TGTGCCAGCAGCCCAGGGGTTCGCCCAGTAGTCTCTGGAAACACCATATATTTT
TRBJ1-5 TRBV28 - - 12 CASSSYSADQHF TGTGCCAGCAGCTCCTACTCCGCCGACCAGCATTTT
TRBJ2-5 TRBV27 - TRBD2 14 CASRPLAQQETQYF TGTGCCAGCAGACCACTAGCGCAACAAGAGACCCAGTACTTC
TRBJ2-1 TRBV14 once TRBD2 15 CASSLGLVAYNEQFF TGTGCCAGCAGCCTCGGACTAGTCGCCTACAATGAGCAGTTCTTC
TRBJ1-1 TRBV6-1 - - 15 CASRIIQGSNTEAFF TGTGCCAGCAGAATAATACAGGGCTCAAACACTGAAGCTTTCTTT
TRBJ2-7 TRBV27 - TRBD1 15 CASSLNGQGAYEQYF TGTGCCAGCAGTTTAAACGGACAGGGGGCCTACGAGCAGTACTTC
TRBJ2-1 TRBV2 - - 12 CASSVRGHEQFF TGTGCCAGCAGTGTCCGGGGGCATGAGCAGTTCTTC
TRBJ2-2 TRBV10-1 - TRBD1 16 CASSGQGALIIGELFF TGCGCCAGCAGCGGACAGGGGGCGCTGATAATCGGGGAGCTGTTTTTT
TRBJ1-2 TRBV7-2 - - 12 CASSLVGLGYTF TGTGCCAGCAGCTTAGTAGGGCTTGGCTACACCTTC
TRBJ1-5 TRBV9 - - 13 CASSRGMGQPQHF TGTGCCAGCAGCCGGGGGATGGGTCAGCCCCAGCATTTT
TRBJ2-1 TRBV29-1 - - 11 CSVGRSNEQFF TGCAGCGTTGGGCGTAGCAATGAGCAGTTCTTC
TRBJ2-3 TRBV4-1 once TRBD2 15 CASSQLAASTDTQYF TGCGCCAGCAGCCAACTAGCGGCAAGCACAGATACGCAGTATTTT
TRBJ2-3 TRBV18 once TRBD2 16 CASSPGLAGGRDTQYF TGTGCCAGCTCACCAGGACTAGCGGGAGGAAGAGATACGCAGTATTTT
TRBJ1-5 TRBV6-1 - - 14 CASRPQESNQPQHF TGTGCCAGCAGACCCCAGGAGAGCAATCAGCCCCAGCATTTT
TRBJ2-3 TRBV29-1 - TRBD1 14 CSVGTGDETDTQYF TGCAGCGTTGGGACAGGGGATGAGACAGATACGCAGTATTTT
TRBJ2-3 TRBV2 - - 12 CASGKPEDTQYF TGTGCCAGCGGGAAACCAGAAGATACGCAGTATTTT
TRBJ2-2 TRBV9 few - 16 CASSVVGHGGTGELFF TGTGCCAGCAGCGTAGTGGGGCATGGGGGCACCGGGGAGCTGTTTTTT
TRBJ2-7 TRBV27 - - 14 CASILGAGDGEQYF TGTGCCAGCATCCTGGGTGCAGGGGATGGCGAGCAGTACTTC
TRBJ2-5 TRBV30 - - 12 CAWSLRQETQYF TGTGCCTGGAGTCTACGACAAGAGACCCAGTACTTC
TRBJ1-5 TRBV28 - TRBD1 15 CASSGQGGSNQPQHF TGTGCCAGCAGTGGACAGGGTGGGAGCAATCAGCCCCAGCATTTT
TRBJ2-7 TRBV27 - - 16 CASSPSWDVSSYEQYF TGTGCCAGCAGTCCATCATGGGACGTTAGCTCCTACGAGCAGTACTTC
TRBJ2-1 TRBV7-2 - - 15 CASSAGQSSYNEQFF TGTGCCAGCAGCGCTGGTCAGAGCTCCTACAATGAGCAGTTCTTC
TRBJ2-4 TRBV27 - - 15 CASSPVEARKNIQYF TGTGCCAGCAGTCCAGTAGAGGCGCGCAAAAACATTCAGTACTTC
TRBJ2-2 TRBV4-3 - - 18 CASSQAPRGRADTGELFF TGCGCCAGCAGCCAAGCCCCTAGGGGGAGGGCCGACACCGGGGAGCTGTTTTTT
TRBJ2-2 TRBV28 - TRBD1 14 CASSFTGGTGELFF TGTGCCAGCAGTTTCACAGGGGGCACCGGGGAGCTGTTTTTT
TRBJ2-1 TRBV28 - TRBD2 15 CASSLYSSGREEQFF TGTGCCAGCAGTTTATATTCTAGCGGGAGAGAGGAGCAGTTCTTC
TRBJ1-1 TRBV4-2 - - 14 CASSHTTENTEAFF TGTGCCAGCAGCCATACCACAGAGAACACTGAAGCTTTCTTT
TRBJ2-7 TRBV7-9 - - 13 CASSNRTEYEQYF TGTGCCAGCAGCAACAGGACGGAGTACGAGCAGTACTTC
TRBJ1-5 TRBV19 - - 13 CASSIGQNQLQHF TGTGCCAGTAGTATAGGTCAAAACCAGCTCCAGCATTTT
TRBJ1-1 TRBV29-1 - TRBD1 12 CSGGQENTEAFF TGCAGCGGGGGACAGGAGAACACTGAAGCTTTCTTT
TRBJ2-2 TRBV19 - TRBD1 16 CASSTLGQGNTGELFF TGTGCCAGTAGTACCCTGGGACAGGGCAACACCGGGGAGCTGTTTTTT
TRBJ2-7 TRBV5-6 - - 14 CASSRDGPSYEQYF TGTGCCAGCTCCCGGGACGGACCATCCTACGAGCAGTACTTC
TRBJ1-4 TRBV2 - - 13 CASNRNNGEKLFF TGTGCCAGCAACAGGAACAACGGGGAAAAACTGTTTTTT
TRBJ2-7 TRBV2 - - 14 CASSTGISSYEQYF TGTGCCAGCAGTACAGGAATAAGCTCCTACGAGCAGTACTTC
TRBJ1-4 TRBV30 once - 11 CAWSPTRELFF TGTGCCTGGAGTCCTACCAGGGAACTGTTTTTT
TRBJ2-2 TRBV11-3 - TRBD2 17 CASSLAREGPQAGELFF TGTGCCAGCAGCCTTGCGCGGGAGGGTCCCCAGGCCGGGGAGCTGTTTTTT
TRBJ1-4 TRBV10-3 once - 15 CAISDPGETNEKLFF TGTGCCATCAGTGATCCAGGGGAAACTAATGAAAAACTGTTTTTT
TRBJ2-1 TRBV6-6 - TRBD1 12 CASRQGYDEQFF TGTGCCAGCCGACAGGGTTACGATGAGCAGTTCTTC
TRBJ2-3 TRBV7-9 - - 15 CASSLLWERTDTQYF TGTGCCAGCAGCTTACTCTGGGAGAGGACAGATACGCAGTATTTT
TRBJ1-2 TRBV27 - - 15 CASSLRDAGNYGYTF TGTGCCAGCAGTTTAAGGGACGCCGGCAACTATGGCTACACCTTC